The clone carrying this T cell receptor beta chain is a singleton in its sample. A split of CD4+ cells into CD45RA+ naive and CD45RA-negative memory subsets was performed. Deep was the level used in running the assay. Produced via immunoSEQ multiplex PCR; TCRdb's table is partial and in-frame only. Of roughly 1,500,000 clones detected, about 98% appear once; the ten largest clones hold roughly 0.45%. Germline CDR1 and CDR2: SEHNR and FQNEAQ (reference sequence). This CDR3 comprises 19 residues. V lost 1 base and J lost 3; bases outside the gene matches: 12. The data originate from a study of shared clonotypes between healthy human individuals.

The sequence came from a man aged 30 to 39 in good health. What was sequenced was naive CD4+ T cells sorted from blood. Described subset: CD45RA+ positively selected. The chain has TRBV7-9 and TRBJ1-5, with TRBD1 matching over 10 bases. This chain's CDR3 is CASSLGAGGGQGTNQPQHF. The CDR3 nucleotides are TGTGCCAGCAGCTTAGGTGCGGGTGGGGGACAGGGGACCAATCAGCCCCAGCATTTT.